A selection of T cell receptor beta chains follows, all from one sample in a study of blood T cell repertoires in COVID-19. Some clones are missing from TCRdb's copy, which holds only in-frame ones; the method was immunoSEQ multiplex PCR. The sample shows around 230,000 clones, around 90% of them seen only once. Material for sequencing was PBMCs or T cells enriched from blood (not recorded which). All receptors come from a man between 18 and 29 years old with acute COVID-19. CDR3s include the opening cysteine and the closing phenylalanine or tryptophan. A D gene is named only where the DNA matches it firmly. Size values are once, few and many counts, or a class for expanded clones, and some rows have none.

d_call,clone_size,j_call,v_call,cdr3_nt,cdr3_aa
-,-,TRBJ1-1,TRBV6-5,TGTGCCAGCAGTTCATACACGTTCGACACTGAAGCTTTCTTT,CASSSYTFDTEAFF
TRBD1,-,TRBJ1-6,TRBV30,TGTGCCTGGAGCAAGGGACAGGGGGTCATCATCTATAATTCACCCCTCCACTTT,CAWSKGQGVIIYNSPLHF
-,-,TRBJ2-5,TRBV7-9,TGTGCCAGCAGCTTAGTCTCGGGCCAAGAGACCCAGTACTTC,CASSLVSGQETQYF
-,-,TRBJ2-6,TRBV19,TGTGCCAGTAGTATATGGGGCGTGTCTGGGGCCAACGTCCTGACTTTC,CASSIWGVSGANVLTF
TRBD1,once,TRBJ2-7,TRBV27,TGTGCCAGCAGGACACATCACAGGGGTTTGCCCTACGAGCAGTACTTC,CASRTHHRGLPYEQYF
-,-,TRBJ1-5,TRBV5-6,TGTGCCAGCAGCTTATTGACCCTGCGGGATCAGCCCCAGCATTTT,CASSLLTLRDQPQHF
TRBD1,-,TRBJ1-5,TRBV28,TGTGCCAGCAGGCCATCCGGGACAGGGTTTCAGCCCCAGCATTTT,CASRPSGTGFQPQHF
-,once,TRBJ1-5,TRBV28,TGTGCCAGCAGTTTACGAGGGCGCGGGGACCAGCCCCAGCATTTT,CASSLRGRGDQPQHF
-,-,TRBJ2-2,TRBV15,TGTGCCACCAGCAGAGATCGGGATGCCGGGGAGCTGTTTTTT,CATSRDRDAGELFF
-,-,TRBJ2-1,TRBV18,TGTGCCAGCTCCCCTCAGGGAGGGACAAATGAGCAGTTCTTC,CASSPQGGTNEQFF
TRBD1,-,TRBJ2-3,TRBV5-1,TGCGCCAGCAGCCCCCGGGACAGGGTAGCAGATACGCAGTATTTT,CASSPRDRVADTQYF
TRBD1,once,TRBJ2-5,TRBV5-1,TGCGCCAGCAGCTTGGCCCCCTGGGACAGGGAAGAGACCCAGTACTTC,CASSLAPWDREETQYF
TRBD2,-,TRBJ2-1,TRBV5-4,TGTGCCAGCACCCGGACTAGCGGAGATTACAATGAGCAGTTCTTC,CASTRTSGDYNEQFF
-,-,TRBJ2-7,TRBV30,TGTGCCACCTCGACAGGGAGGACCTACGAGCAGTACTTC,CATSTGRTYEQYF
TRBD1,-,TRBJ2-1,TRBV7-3,TGTGCCAGCAGCCCGCTCGACAGGGCTCACTACAATGAGCAGTTCTTC,CASSPLDRAHYNEQFF